These T cell receptor beta chains were read from a single sample in a study of cytomegalovirus exposure and HLA in healthy donors. TCRdb's table, derived via immunoSEQ multiplex PCR, lists solely in-frame clones and lacks some. The sample has 58,000 or so clones, about 65% seen once; the top ten hold around 27%. Sequenced material: PBMCs. The receptors shown here come from a man in his forties or fifties in good health and CMV-seropositive. The CDR3 runs from the conserved cysteine through the conserved F or W. Each record gives: D gene, clone size, V gene, J gene, CDR3 DNA, CDR3 protein. The D gene is left open where the match is weak. Clone size appears in some rows only: once, few, many, or a class for an expanded clone.

NA	few	TRBV27	TRBJ2-7	TGTGCCAGCAGTTTAATGCCAGGCAGGGGTGCCTACGAGCAGTACTTC	CASSLMPGRGAYEQYF
NA	NA	TRBV28	TRBJ1-5	TGTGCCAGCAGGGAGGTAGGTCAGCCCCAGCATTTT	CASREVGQPQHF
NA	NA	TRBV4-2	TRBJ2-7	TGTGCCAGCAGCCAAGTAGCGGTCTGGGACGGGGCCTACGAGCAGTACTTC	CASSQVAVWDGAYEQYF
NA	NA	TRBV18	TRBJ1-1	TGTGCCAGCTCACCGGGAAGGGGAGGGAACACTGAAGCTTTCTTT	CASSPGRGGNTEAFF
NA	once	TRBV27	TRBJ2-1	TGTGCCAGCAGTGACACGGCTGCTTACAATGAGCAGTTCTTC	CASSDTAAYNEQFF
TRBD2	NA	TRBV30	TRBJ2-3	TGTGCCTGGAGTGTCCTAGCGGGGGGAGATACGCAGTATTTT	CAWSVLAGGDTQYF
TRBD1	NA	TRBV15	TRBJ2-7	TGTGCCACCAGCGGCCGGGACAGGGCGTCCTACGAGCAGTACTTC	CATSGRDRASYEQYF
NA	few	TRBV7-9	TRBJ2-7	TGTGCCAGCAGCTTGACAGCACTCTCCTACGAGCAGTACTTC	CASSLTALSYEQYF
TRBD2	NA	TRBV27	TRBJ2-1	TGTGCCAGCAGTTTAGGGCTAGCGGCCTACAATGAGCAGTTCTTC	CASSLGLAAYNEQFF
TRBD1	NA	TRBV2	TRBJ2-6	TGTGCCAGCACTCACAGGGGAGCCAACGTCCTGACTTTC	CASTHRGANVLTF
TRBD1	NA	TRBV28	TRBJ2-7	TGTGCCAGCAGTCTACAGGGGTGGGATAAAGGCTACGAGCAGTACTTC	CASSLQGWDKGYEQYF
NA	NA	TRBV14	TRBJ2-7	TGTGCCAGCAGCCGTTGGAGGGAAGGGGCCGCCGAGCAGTACTTC	CASSRWREGAAEQYF
TRBD2	NA	TRBV27	TRBJ2-1	TGTGCCAGCAGTTTGACTAGCGCAAATGAGCAGTTCTTC	CASSLTSANEQFF
TRBD1	once	TRBV19	TRBJ2-3	TGTGCCAGTAGTATCCGACAGGGCTTAGGCACAGATACGCAGTATTTT	CASSIRQGLGTDTQYF
TRBD2	NA	TRBV6-5	TRBJ2-1	TGTGCCAGCAGTTACGGACTAGCGGGGGGGGAGCAGTTCTTC	CASSYGLAGGEQFF
TRBD1	once	TRBV5-4	TRBJ2-7	TGTGCCAGCAGCCCAGGACGGACAGGGTCGAGCGAGCAGTACTTC	CASSPGRTGSSEQYF
TRBD1	NA	TRBV5-1	TRBJ2-7	TGCGCCAGCAGCTTGGGACAGGGGGGCTACGAGCAGTACTTC	CASSLGQGGYEQYF
NA	NA	TRBV18	TRBJ1-1	TGTGCCAGCTTTCTAGGGGAACGCACTGAAGCTTTCTTT	CASFLGERTEAFF
TRBD1	NA	TRBV9	TRBJ2-7	TGTGCCAGCAGCGCCACAGGGGGAGGCTACGAGCAGTACTTC	CASSATGGGYEQYF
TRBD1	few	TRBV2	TRBJ1-2	TGTGCCAGCAGTTTACTAGACAGGGACATCATTCCCTACACCTTC	CASSLLDRDIIPYTF
NA	NA	TRBV19	TRBJ1-5	TGTGCCAGTAGTATAGATCTATGGGGGAGGCAGCCCCAGCATTTT	CASSIDLWGRQPQHF
TRBD2	NA	TRBV7-8	TRBJ2-3	TGTGCCAGCAGCGGACGGGGGGGCAAATCGTCAGATACGCAGTATTTT	CASSGRGGKSSDTQYF
NA	NA	TRBV15	TRBJ2-5	TGTGCCACCAGCAGAGCGGAAGGGGAAACCCCCAACGGAGAGACCCAGTACTTC	CATSRAEGETPNGETQYF
TRBD2	NA	TRBV18	TRBJ2-2	TGTGCCAGCTCACCTAGCGGGGGAGCCACCGGGGAGCTGTTTTTT	CASSPSGGATGELFF
TRBD2	NA	TRBV5-1	TRBJ2-7	TGCGCCAGCAGACAGACTAGCGGGAGGGACGAGCAGTACTTC	CASRQTSGRDEQYF
TRBD2	NA	TRBV6-5	TRBJ2-7	TGTGCCAGCAGTTTGCGGCGGGAGCACGAGCAGTACTTC	CASSLRREHEQYF
TRBD1	NA	TRBV7-6	TRBJ1-5	TGTGCCAGCAGCCCCGAGACAGGGAGGTTTAGCAATCAGCCCCAGCATTTT	CASSPETGRFSNQPQHF
NA	NA	TRBV5-6	TRBJ2-7	TGTGCCAGCAGCTTGGAAAAACTCTACGAGCAGTACTTC	CASSLEKLYEQYF
TRBD2	NA	TRBV7-2	TRBJ2-5	TGTGCCAGCAGCTTACAGCGGGGGGGTAGAGAGACCCAGTACTTC	CASSLQRGGRETQYF
TRBD1	NA	TRBV19	TRBJ1-2	TGTGCCAGTAGTGGGGGACAGATAGATGGCTACACCTTC	CASSGGQIDGYTF
TRBD1	NA	TRBV7-9	TRBJ1-4	TGTGCCAGCAGCCCCCGGGGCGGGACAGGGGGCTCGGGACTGTTTTTT	CASSPRGGTGGSGLFF
TRBD1	NA	TRBV6-5	TRBJ1-4	TGTGCCAGCAGTCCCAGGGGGTCAGGGGAAAAACTGTTTTTT	CASSPRGSGEKLFF
NA	few	TRBV6-5	TRBJ1-2	TGTGCCAGCAGTTACGCGGGGGGAAGGGGCTACACCTTC	CASSYAGGRGYTF
TRBD2	NA	TRBV27	TRBJ2-3	TGTGCCAGCAGTTTATCGCCGGGACTAGCGGACACAGATACGCAGTATTTT	CASSLSPGLADTDTQYF
NA	once	TRBV2	TRBJ1-2	TGTGCCAGCATCGAAGACTATGGCTGCACCTTC	CASIEDYGCTF
TRBD2	NA	TRBV30	TRBJ2-3	TGTGCCTGGAGGGGACTAGCCTACGACGGGGTTACGCAGTATTTT	CAWRGLAYDGVTQYF
TRBD1	NA	TRBV4-3	TRBJ1-6	TGCGCCAGCTCAGATGCCGGGACAGCTAATTCACCCCTCCACTTT	CASSDAGTANSPLHF
NA	NA	TRBV6-4	TRBJ1-2	TGTGCCAGCAGTGACTCGGGGGGTAAGGGCTACACCTTC	CASSDSGGKGYTF
NA	NA	TRBV5-6	TRBJ2-3	TGTGCCAGCAGCGTTTTTCAGGGGAACACAGATACGCAGTATTTT	CASSVFQGNTDTQYF
TRBD1	NA	TRBV28	TRBJ1-1	TGTGCCAGCAGTATCCCGGGACAGTCGACTGAAGCTTTCTTT	CASSIPGQSTEAFF
TRBD2	once	TRBV7-3	TRBJ2-3	TGTGCCAGCAGCTTAGGGGGACTAGCGGGAGTGGCGGATACGCAGTATTTT	CASSLGGLAGVADTQYF
TRBD1	few	TRBV15	TRBJ1-4	TGTGCCACCAGCAGGGCGGACAGGGCATTCAATGAAAAACTGTTTTTT	CATSRADRAFNEKLFF
NA	NA	TRBV11-2	TRBJ2-1	TGTGCCAGCAGCTTAGGGGGCTTTGAGCAGTTCTTC	CASSLGGFEQFF
NA	NA	TRBV6-1	TRBJ1-2	TGTGCCAGCAGTGAATATGGGGGGAGGTATGGCTACACCTTC	CASSEYGGRYGYTF
NA	once	TRBV7-9	TRBJ1-1	TGTGCCAGCAGGCGCCGGGACACTGAAGCTTTCTTT	CASRRRDTEAFF
TRBD1	NA	TRBV9	TRBJ1-1	TGTGCCAGCAGCGTAGGTTCAGGGGGCGCGGAAGCTTTCTTT	CASSVGSGGAEAFF
TRBD1	NA	TRBV6-1	TRBJ2-3	TGTGCCAGCAGCGCGGACAGGGTCGGCACAGATACGCAGTATTTT	CASSADRVGTDTQYF
NA	NA	TRBV10-2	TRBJ2-2	TGCGCCAGCAGTGAGTCTATGGGGACAACGAACACCGGGGAGCTGTTTTTT	CASSESMGTTNTGELFF
TRBD1	few	TRBV19	TRBJ1-4	TGTGCCAGTAGTATAATTCCTGGGACAGTCGAAAAACTGTTTTTT	CASSIIPGTVEKLFF
NA	few	TRBV10-3	TRBJ2-1	TGTGCCATCAGTGAGTCAGGGGCTAGCTCCTACAATGAGCAGTTCTTC	CAISESGASSYNEQFF
TRBD2	NA	TRBV5-6	TRBJ2-7	TGTGCCAGCAGCTCCGGACTAGTCGGTGAATCCGAGCAGTACTTC	CASSSGLVGESEQYF
NA	NA	TRBV30	TRBJ2-7	TGTGCTTCACGCAGCGTATCCTACGAGCAGTACTTC	CASRSVSYEQYF
TRBD1	few	TRBV7-6	TRBJ2-3	TGTGCCAGCAGCTTAGGGGGACAGGGGAAAGATACGCAGTATTTT	CASSLGGQGKDTQYF
TRBD1	NA	TRBV5-1	TRBJ1-5	TGCGCCAGCAGCAGGACAGGGGGCGACGATCAGCCCCAGCATTTT	CASSRTGGDDQPQHF